This TCR beta chain was retrieved from a study of T cells in Graves' hyperthyroidism and ophthalmopathy. On the study more broadly: Peripheral blood draws took place at initial diagnosis, ahead of any treatment.

Overall study findings and caveats: Ophthalmopathy prediction by the model preceded onset by a median 6.5 months.

This clonotype was seen ten or more times. Its antigen is still unknown. The V and J ends lost 0 bases and 0 bases, in that order; junction bases with no gene match: 5. Germline values: CDR1 SGHRS, CDR2 YFSETQ. This CDR3 is 16 amino acids long. Clinical symptoms, serum thyroxine, TRAb, thyroid ultrasound and orbital computed tomography informed diagnoses. Amplification of TCR beta CDR3 regions used RNA as the template. The study used the HTBI primer set for a first-round RT-PCR of the TCR CDR3. TCRdb itself ran the multiplex PCR reads through MiXCR, one entry per CDR3 protein. The table lists fewer than 400,000 distinct CDR3 sequences, around 15% of them singletons.

V usage is TRBV5-1 and J usage is TRBJ1-1, with TRBD1 matching over 7 bases. Sequencing used blood. This TCR came from a man aged 50 or older with Graves' ophthalmopathy. The CDR3 here is CASSLEGQRLNTEAFF. The CDR3 DNA sequence: TGCGCCAGCAGCTTGGAGGGACAGCGTTTGAACACTGAAGCTTTCTTT.